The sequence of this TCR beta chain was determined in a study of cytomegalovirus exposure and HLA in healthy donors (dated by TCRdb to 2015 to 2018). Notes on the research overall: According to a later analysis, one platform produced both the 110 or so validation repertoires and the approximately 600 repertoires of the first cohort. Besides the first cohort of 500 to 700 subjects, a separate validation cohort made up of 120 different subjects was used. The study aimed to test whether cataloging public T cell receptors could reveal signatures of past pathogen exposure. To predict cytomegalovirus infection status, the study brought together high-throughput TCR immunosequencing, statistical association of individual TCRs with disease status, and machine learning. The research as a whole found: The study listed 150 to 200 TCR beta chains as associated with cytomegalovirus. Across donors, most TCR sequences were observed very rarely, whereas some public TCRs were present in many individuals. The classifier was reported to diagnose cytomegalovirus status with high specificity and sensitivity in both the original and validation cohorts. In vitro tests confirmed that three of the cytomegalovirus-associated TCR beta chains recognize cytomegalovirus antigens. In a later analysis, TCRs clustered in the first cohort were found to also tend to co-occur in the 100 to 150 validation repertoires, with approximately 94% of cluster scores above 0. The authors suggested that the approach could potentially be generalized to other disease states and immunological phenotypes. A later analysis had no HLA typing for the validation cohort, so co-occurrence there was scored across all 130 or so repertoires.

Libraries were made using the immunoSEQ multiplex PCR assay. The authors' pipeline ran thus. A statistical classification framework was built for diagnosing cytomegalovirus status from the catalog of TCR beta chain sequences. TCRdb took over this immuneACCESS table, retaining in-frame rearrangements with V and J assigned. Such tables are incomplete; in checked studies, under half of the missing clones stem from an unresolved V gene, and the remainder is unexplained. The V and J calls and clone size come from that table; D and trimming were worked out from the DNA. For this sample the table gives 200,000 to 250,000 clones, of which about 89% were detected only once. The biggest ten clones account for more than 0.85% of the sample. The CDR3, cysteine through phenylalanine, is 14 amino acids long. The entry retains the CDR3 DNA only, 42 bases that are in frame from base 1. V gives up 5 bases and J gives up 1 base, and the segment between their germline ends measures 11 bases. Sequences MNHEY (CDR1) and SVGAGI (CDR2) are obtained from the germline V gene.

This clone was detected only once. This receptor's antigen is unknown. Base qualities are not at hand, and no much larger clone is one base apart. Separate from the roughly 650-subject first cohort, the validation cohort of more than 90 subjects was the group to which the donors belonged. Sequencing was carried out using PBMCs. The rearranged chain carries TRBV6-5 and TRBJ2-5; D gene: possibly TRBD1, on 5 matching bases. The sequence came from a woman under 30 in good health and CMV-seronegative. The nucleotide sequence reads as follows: TGTGCCAGCAGTAATACAGGATCCCAAGAGACCCAGTACTTC. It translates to CASSNTGSQETQYF.